One sample yielded the 8 T cell receptor beta chains listed below, sequenced in a study of metastatic and nonmetastatic thyroid tumors. All patients were untreated before thyroid surgery. With MiXCR, TCRdb called clones anew from the PCR reads. This repertoire shows 3,700 or so clones, around 30% found once; its top ten account for 27%. Sequencing used adjacent normal tissue. These receptors all come from a female donor with papillary thyroid cancer or a benign thyroid nodule (not recorded which). Some clones in this sample may be carry-over from other donors' samples.

There are a few counts of this clone. V is TRBV6-1 and J is TRBJ1-1, with D maybe TRBD1 (6 bases). The CDR3 loop spans 17 amino acids. Germline CDR1 and CDR2: MNHNS and SASEGT. Trimming took 7 bases from V and 2 from J, leaving 23 bases between them. The DNA of the CDR3 is TGTGCCAGCATTTTTCTGAGGGGGACAAGTGGTAACACTGAAGCTTTCTTT. This gives the protein CASIFLRGTSGNTEAFF.

With regard to this clone: At one boundary the junction diverges from the germline segment, which might be a read error. This sequence joins TRBV6-1 and TRBJ2-7; D may match TRBD1 or TRBD2 (5 bases each). Germline assignment: CDR1 MNHNS and CDR2 SASEGT. This CDR3 is 12 amino acids long. In DNA, the CDR3 is TGCGCCAGCAGTGAGGGACGAAACGAGCAGTACTTC. Residues: CASSEGRNEQYF.

This chain links TRBV9 with TRBJ2-1, with 10 bases identical to TRBD2. V was clipped by 0 bases and J by 9 bases; unmatched bases: 3. Germline V gene data show CDR1 as SGDLS and CDR2 as YYNGEE. The CDR3 contains 14 residues. CDR3 region: CASSVASGRGEQFF. Written as DNA, the CDR3 is TGTGCCAGCAGCGTAGCCAGCGGGAGGGGTGAGCAGTTCTTC.

This chain links TRBV20-1 with TRBJ1-6; TRBD1 is a possible D gene (6 bases). CDR1 and CDR2 (germline): DFQATT, SNEGSKA (reference sequence). The CDR3 covers 12 residues. V was clipped by 8 bases and J by 7 bases, with 12 bases between them. The CDR3 protein is CSSKTGNSPLHF. CDR3 nucleotide sequence: TGCAGTTCTAAGACAGGAAATTCACCCCTCCACTTT.

The chain carries TRBV6-5 and TRBJ2-5, with D tentatively TRBD1 (6 bases). Germline V gene sequence: CDR1 MNHEY, CDR2 SVGAGI. CDR3 length: 15 amino acids. The germline V and J ends were trimmed by 3 bases and 3 bases, with 14 bases remaining between them. The CDR3 DNA follows: TGTGCCAGCAGTTATTCCGGGACAAGAGAAGAGACCCAGTACTTC. It is translated as CASSYSGTREETQYF.

This clone was seen more than once but under ten times. CDR3 sequence reads: CSARDFHGVDYEQYF. In DNA, the CDR3 is TGCAGTGCTAGAGATTTCCACGGAGTGGATTACGAGCAGTACTTC. This chain uses TRBV20-1 with TRBJ2-7; D unclear. This CDR3 spans 15 amino acids. Per germline, CDR1 DFQATT and CDR2 SNEGSKA (reference sequence). V lost 0 bases to trimming and J lost 4 bases, with 16 bases between them.

Remarks on this clone: The junction shows a germline mismatch at one end, possibly a read error. V and J are TRBV6-5 and TRBJ2-2, with D possibly being TRBD1 (7 bases). Per germline, CDR1 MNHEY and CDR2 SVGAGI. CDR3 length: 17 residues. CDR3 loop: CASSYRGVRGTVGELFF. Here the CDR3 DNA reads TGTGCCAGCAGTTACCGCGGGGTTCGTGGGACAGTCGGGGAGTTGTTTTTT.

This clone was counted a single time. The V call is TRBV9, the J call TRBJ2-7, with D perhaps given as TRBD1 or TRBD2 (6 bases each). Germline lookup yields CDR1 SGDLS and CDR2 YYNGEE. Trimming took off 0 bases at V and 6 bases at J, with 13 bases between the two ends. The CDR3 consists of 14 residues. Here the CDR3 reads CASSVGGAFGEQYF. The CDR3 coding sequence is TGTGCCAGCAGCGTAGGGGGGGCGTTCGGCGAGCAGTACTTC.